Listed below are T cell receptor beta chains from one sample, sequenced in a study of technical replicates of blood from a few donors. Generated by immunoSEQ multiplex PCR, the TCRdb table keeps only in-frame clones and is missing some. The data hold about 82,000 clones, with about 91% observed a single time. The specimen sequenced was T cells isolated from PBMCs. These TCRs come from a human donor in good health. The CDR3 runs from the conserved cysteine through the conserved F or W. A D gene is named only where the DNA matches it firmly. The size entry is marked missing in some rows and otherwise reads once, few, many or a size class.

clone_size d_call j_call cdr3_length v_call cdr3_nt cdr3_aa
- TRBD2 TRBJ2-7 12 TRBV5-6 TGTGCCAGCAGGGGTCGGGAGGTCGAGCAGTACTTC CASRGREVEQYF
- - TRBJ1-2 16 TRBV11-2 TGTGCCAGCAGCTTAGTTGGGGGCGGAACCAACTATGGCTACACCTTC CASSLVGGGTNYGYTF
- TRBD2 TRBJ2-3 16 TRBV4-1 TGCGCCAGCAGCCAAGAGCCAGCGGGAGCAACAGATACGCAGTATTTT CASSQEPAGATDTQYF
- - TRBJ1-2 14 TRBV5-1 TGCGCCAGCAGCCGGGTATATTCTAACTATGGCTACACCTTC CASSRVYSNYGYTF
- TRBD1 TRBJ2-2 17 TRBV7-3 TGTGCCAGCAGCATCCCCCGGGACAGAGCCAACACCGGGGAGCTGTTTTTT CASSIPRDRANTGELFF
- TRBD1 TRBJ1-1 15 TRBV7-9 TGTGCCAGCAGCTTAGGGGGGACAGCCAACACTGAAGCTTTCTTT CASSLGGTANTEAFF
- - TRBJ1-2 12 TRBV28 TGTGCCAGCAGTTTAGGGCTCTATGGCTACACCTTC CASSLGLYGYTF
- TRBD2 TRBJ2-1 18 TRBV6-1 TGTGCCAGCAGTGAAGATATGAGACTAGCGGGGGGAAGGAATGAGCAGTTCTTC CASSEDMRLAGGRNEQFF
few - TRBJ1-1 13 TRBV9 TGTGCCAGCAGCGTAGATATGAACACTGAAGCTTTCTTT CASSVDMNTEAFF
- - TRBJ2-1 16 TRBV11-3 TGTGCCAGCAGCCCCCACGGGGAACAGGGGAGGAATGAGCAGTTCTTC CASSPHGEQGRNEQFF
- - TRBJ1-2 15 TRBV6-5 TGTGCCAGCAGCCTTAAACCGGGACATCTCTATGGCTACACCTTC CASSLKPGHLYGYTF
- - TRBJ2-2 15 TRBV7-3 TGTGCCAGCAGTCAGGGGGGACGGCTAACCGGGGAGCTGTTTTTT CASSQGGRLTGELFF
- - TRBJ2-1 13 TRBV6-4 TGTGCCAGCAGTGTTAACAGGAACAATGAGCAGTTCTTC CASSVNRNNEQFF
once - TRBJ2-7 14 TRBV28 TGTGCCAGCAGTCCAGGACAGAAGCCCTACGAGCAGTACTTC CASSPGQKPYEQYF
- - TRBJ2-7 14 TRBV28 TGTGCCAGCAGGGACCGCGGACTATCCTACGAGCAGTACTTC CASRDRGLSYEQYF
- - TRBJ1-2 16 TRBV27 TGTGCCAGCAGTCCCAAATATCGGGAAATTAACTATGGCTACACCTTC CASSPKYREINYGYTF
- - TRBJ1-1 13 TRBV5-4 TGTGCCAGCAGCCGGAGCATGAACACTGAAGCTTTCTTT CASSRSMNTEAFF
- TRBD1 TRBJ2-2 15 TRBV6-6 TGTGCCAGCAGTACACAGACAGGGGTCACCGGGGAGCTGTTTTTT CASSTQTGVTGELFF
- - TRBJ2-7 13 TRBV11-3 TGTGCCAGCAACCTCTACGGGGGTTACGAGCAGTACTTC CASNLYGGYEQYF
- - TRBJ1-1 14 TRBV18 TGTGCCAGCTCACCATTAGACAGTTTCACTGAAGCTTTCTTT CASSPLDSFTEAFF
- - TRBJ2-2 16 TRBV7-9 TGTGCCAGCAGTATTCCGGGACTCCAATACACCGGGGAGCTGTTTTTT CASSIPGLQYTGELFF
- TRBD1 TRBJ1-5 14 TRBV27 TGTGCCAGCAGTTACCAGGGGGCTGGGCAGCCCCAGCATTTT CASSYQGAGQPQHF
- - TRBJ1-5 17 TRBV5-5 TGTGCCAGCAGCTCAATGGTTACTAGGTGGGATGATCAGCCCCAGCATTTT CASSSMVTRWDDQPQHF
few - TRBJ1-1 13 TRBV14 TGTGCCAGCAGCCAATATACCGGGACAGAAGCTTTCTTT CASSQYTGTEAFF
- TRBD1 TRBJ2-1 15 TRBV18 TGTGCCAGCTCTACCGGGACAGGGGACTACAATGAGCAGTTCTTC CASSTGTGDYNEQFF
- - TRBJ1-2 16 TRBV28 TGTGCCAGCAGTTTAAATCCCTCCGGGACTGGGCAGGGCTACACCTTC CASSLNPSGTGQGYTF
- - TRBJ2-3 12 TRBV4-1 TGCGCCAGCAGCCTGGCCGCAGATACGCAGTATTTT CASSLAADTQYF
- TRBD1 TRBJ1-2 14 TRBV9 TGTGCCAGCAGCGCGGAACAGGGGAACTATGGCTACACCTTC CASSAEQGNYGYTF
- - TRBJ2-1 13 TRBV11-2 TGTGCCAGCTTACCCTCTAGGCGTTCTGAGCAGTTCTTC CASLPSRRSEQFF
- TRBD2 TRBJ2-5 15 TRBV10-3 TGTGCCATCAGTGACTGGCGGGAGGCGGATGAGACCCAGTACTTC CAISDWREADETQYF
- TRBD1 TRBJ2-7 14 TRBV4-1 TGCGCCAGCAGCCAAAGGACAGGGGACTACGAGCAGTACTTC CASSQRTGDYEQYF
once TRBD2 TRBJ2-5 18 TRBV7-7 TGTGCCAGCAGCTTAGGGTATGGCCAGGGAGGGCCCCAAGAGACCCAGTACTTC CASSLGYGQGGPQETQYF
- - TRBJ2-5 15 TRBV4-1 TGCACCAGCAGCCAAGATAACAGGGATGTGGAGACCCAGTACTTC CTSSQDNRDVETQYF
- - TRBJ2-1 14 TRBV30 TGTGCCTGGCTCCGGGACTTGTCCTACAATGAGCAGTTCTTC CAWLRDLSYNEQFF
- - TRBJ2-3 14 TRBV9 TGTGCCAGCGCCTCGGCTATCAGGCTAGATACGCAGTATTTT CASASAIRLDTQYF
- TRBD1 TRBJ1-5 14 TRBV5-4 TGTGCCAGCAGCTCGGACAGGGAGGCTCAGCCCCAGCATTTT CASSSDREAQPQHF
- - TRBJ1-5 16 TRBV16 TGTGCCAGACTCCAATCGCAGGGTGGGGGCAATCAGCCCCAGCATTTT CARLQSQGGGNQPQHF
- TRBD1 TRBJ1-5 15 TRBV19 TGTGCCAGTACAGTGTCGGGACAGGGGTTTCAGCCCCAGCATTTT CASTVSGQGFQPQHF
- - TRBJ2-5 11 TRBV6-5 TGTGCCAGCAGGAGTCAAGAGACCCAGTACTTC CASRSQETQYF